The T cell receptor beta chain described here comes from a study of cytomegalovirus exposure and HLA in healthy donors. The PCR had 60 Vbeta and 13 Jbeta primers. Libraries were prepared by immunoSEQ multiplex PCR; TCRdb keeps only in-frame clonotypes and omits some of them. The sample shows tens of thousands of clones, more than 65% of them seen only once. Overall study findings and caveats: A later analysis appeared to link common viral pathogens to several of the most significant clusters.

V lost 3 bases and J lost 4; bases outside the gene matches: 4. The CDR3 sequence is 15 residues long. Germline V gives CDR1 KGHSH, CDR2 LQKENI. The donors gave bone marrow, and they were healthy. Turning to this clone: Its antigen is undetermined.

The clonotype originates from a man aged 65-85 years in good health and CMV-seropositive. The material sequenced was PBMCs. The chain links TRBV18 to TRBJ1-5, with 9 nucleotides matching TRBD1. CDR3: CASSPGQGNNQPQHF. Here the CDR3 DNA reads TGTGCCAGCTCACCGGGACAGGGTAATAATCAGCCCCAGCATTTT.